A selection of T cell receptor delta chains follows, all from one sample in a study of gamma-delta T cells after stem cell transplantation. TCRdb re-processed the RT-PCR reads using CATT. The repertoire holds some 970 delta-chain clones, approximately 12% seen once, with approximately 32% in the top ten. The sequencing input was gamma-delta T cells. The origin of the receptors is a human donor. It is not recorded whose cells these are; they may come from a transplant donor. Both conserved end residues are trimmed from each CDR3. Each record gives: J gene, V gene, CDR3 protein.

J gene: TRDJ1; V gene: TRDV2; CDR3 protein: ACDPVLGDPPLYTDKLI
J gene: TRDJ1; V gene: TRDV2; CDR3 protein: ACDPILGGFKYTDKLI
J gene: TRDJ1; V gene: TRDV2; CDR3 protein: ACDILTGGQFTDKLI
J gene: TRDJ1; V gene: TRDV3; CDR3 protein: AFRPTFTYLWYTDKLI
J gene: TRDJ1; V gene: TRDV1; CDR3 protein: ALGELLARGDTGDKLI
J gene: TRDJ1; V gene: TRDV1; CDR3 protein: ALGGHFLWVSQADKLI
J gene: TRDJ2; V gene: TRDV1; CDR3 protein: ALGEPGYWGIPLLTAQLF
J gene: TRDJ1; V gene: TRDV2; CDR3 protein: ACDAVLGDTQGPDKLI
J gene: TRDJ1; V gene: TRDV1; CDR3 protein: ALGEPPLRPQYWGIRLGADKLI
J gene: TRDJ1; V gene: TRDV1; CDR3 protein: ALGGGSLFATGGRGGTDKLI
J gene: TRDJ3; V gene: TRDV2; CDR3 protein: ACDTILGDPSSWDTRQMF
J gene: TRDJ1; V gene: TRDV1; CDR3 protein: ALGELSPTRGLYTDKLI
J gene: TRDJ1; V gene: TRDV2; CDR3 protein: ACDTVLGGRTVDDKLI
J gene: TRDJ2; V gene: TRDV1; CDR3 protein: ALGELGPSYDNVLGDTFSLTAQLF
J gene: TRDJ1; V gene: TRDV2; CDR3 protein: ACDSLTGGPYTDKLI
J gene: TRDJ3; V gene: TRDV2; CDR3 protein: ACDSTGQSSWDTRQMF
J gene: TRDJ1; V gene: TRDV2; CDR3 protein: ACVPLLGEYTDKLI